The rows below give T cell receptor beta chains drawn from one sample of a study of regulatory T cells in long-lasting Graves disease. TCRdb redid the calling of the multiplex PCR reads with MiXCR, one entry per CDR3 protein. The sample has about 540,000 distinct CDR3 sequences, 13% seen once. The sample was also linked to a second study, of T cells in Graves' hyperthyroidism and ophthalmopathy.

The source was peripheral blood mononuclear cells (PBMCs), collected at new diagnosis, from a patient treated with antithyroid drugs. The receptor source for this set is a man aged 25 to 40 with Graves disease. The CDR3 runs from the conserved cysteine through the conserved F or W. Fields, in order: D gene, clone size, V gene, J gene, CDR3 protein. D genes are given only for firm matches. The size entry is marked missing in some rows and otherwise reads once, few, many or a size class.

TRBD1	many	TRBV24-1	TRBJ1-1	CATSDRTQGADTEAFF
-	-	TRBV6-2/TRBV6-3	TRBJ1-4	CASSYSLGAENEKLFF
-	many	TRBV5-1	TRBJ2-1	CASSTSLVGNNEQFF
-	many	TRBV7-2	TRBJ2-3	CASSSNRDTQYF
-	-	TRBV24-1	TRBJ2-4	CATRRQPKNIQYF
-	-	TRBV27	TRBJ2-7	CASSLWGVGSYEQYF
TRBD2	-	TRBV30	TRBJ2-3	CAWTLGGGSGGTQYF
TRBD2	-	TRBV6-2/TRBV6-3	TRBJ2-7	CASKRLAGEDDEQYF
TRBD2	-	TRBV10-3	TRBJ2-7	CAISATGLAAEQYF
-	many	TRBV7-2	TRBJ1-2	CASSPTSNYGYTF
TRBD2	many	TRBV6-2/TRBV6-3	TRBJ2-1	CASSYEAGGYNEQFF
-	-	TRBV7-6	TRBJ2-3	CASSLDETGTQYF
-	many	TRBV12-3/TRBV12-4	TRBJ1-5	CASSLVGTVYSSNQPQHF
TRBD2	-	TRBV27	TRBJ2-3	CAGSLEGLADTQYF
-	many	TRBV20-1	TRBJ2-1	CSATSDRTYNEQFF
-	few	TRBV5-8	TRBJ1-5	CASSPVTGKGNQPQHF
-	few	TRBV7-3	TRBJ2-4	CASSPSGPDIQYF
-	many	TRBV7-9	TRBJ2-1	CASSLVAYNEQFF
TRBD1	many	TRBV2	TRBJ1-1	CASSEPDRGLFAEAFF
-	many	TRBV20-1	TRBJ2-3	CSARLKGHTQYF